These T cell receptor beta chains were read from a single sample in a study of human T cells and chemical hapten exposure. In TCRdb, the RACE reads were re-called with MiXCR into one record per CDR3 protein. The sample shows roughly 120,000 distinct CDR3 sequences, roughly 12% of them seen only once. The sequencing used whole blood, collected in connection with sensitization to the hapten diphenylcyclopropenone (DPC). The receptors shown here come from a woman between 45 and 65 years old with alopecia areata. Some clones in this sample may be carry-over from other donors' samples. The CDR3 runs from the conserved cysteine through the conserved F or W. Fields, in order: V gene, clone size, J gene, D gene, CDR3 DNA, CDR3 protein. The D gene is left open where the match is weak. Not every row has a clone size; where given, it reads once, few, many or a size class.

V: TRBV7-2; size: few; J: TRBJ2-7; D: TRBD2; DNA: TGTGCCAGCAGCCCCAGACTAGCGGAGATCTCCTACGAGCAGTACTTC; CDR3: CASSPRLAEISYEQYF
V: TRBV6-2/TRBV6-3; size: few; J: TRBJ1-2; D: .; DNA: TGTGCCACTTCCCGACTATATGGCTACACCTTC; CDR3: CATSRLYGYTF
V: TRBV7-9; size: many; J: TRBJ2-1; D: .; DNA: TGTGCCAGCAGCCCGACAGAAACGAGCTCCTACAATGAGCAGTTCTTC; CDR3: CASSPTETSSYNEQFF
V: TRBV12-3/TRBV12-4; size: .; J: TRBJ1-2; D: TRBD1; DNA: TGTGCCAGCAGTTTTGGACAGGGGGGCCCAAGGGACGGCTACACCTTC; CDR3: CASSFGQGGPRDGYTF
V: TRBV7-2; size: .; J: TRBJ2-7; D: .; DNA: TGTGCCAGCAGCTTAGCTGAAGAGCAGTACTTC; CDR3: CASSLAEEQYF
V: TRBV18; size: .; J: TRBJ2-2; D: TRBD2; DNA: TGTGCCAGCTCACCGTCCGGGACTAGTGGGACCGGGGAGCTGTTTTTT; CDR3: CASSPSGTSGTGELFF
V: TRBV5-1; size: .; J: TRBJ1-5; D: .; DNA: TGCGCCAGCAGCTTGGCCGGGACACAGGGCAATCAGCCCCAGCATTTT; CDR3: CASSLAGTQGNQPQHF
V: TRBV7-2; size: many; J: TRBJ2-1; D: .; DNA: TGTGCCAGCAGCTTACAGGATCTAAGGGAGAATGAGCAGTTCTTC; CDR3: CASSLQDLRENEQFF
V: TRBV2; size: many; J: TRBJ1-1; D: .; DNA: TGTGCCAGCCAGATCCGAGAGAACACTGAAGCTTTCTTT; CDR3: CASQIRENTEAFF
V: TRBV6-2/TRBV6-3; size: .; J: TRBJ2-2; D: TRBD1; DNA: TGTGCCAGCACCTCAACCGTGGACAGGGTGAAGACCGGGGAGCTGTTTTTT; CDR3: CASTSTVDRVKTGELFF
V: TRBV19; size: few; J: TRBJ2-2; D: .; DNA: TGTGCCAGCCAGGGGTCCGGGGAGCTGTTTTTT; CDR3: CASQGSGELFF
V: TRBV19; size: few; J: TRBJ1-5; D: .; DNA: TGTGCCAGTAGTATTGGGCAGGTCGGCAATCAGCCCCAGCATTTT; CDR3: CASSIGQVGNQPQHF
V: TRBV9; size: .; J: TRBJ2-1; D: TRBD1; DNA: TGTGCCAGCAGCCCCCCCGGGACAGGGGCGGGTGAGCAGTTCTTC; CDR3: CASSPPGTGAGEQFF
V: TRBV29-1; size: many; J: TRBJ2-1; D: TRBD2; DNA: TGCAGCGTTGTAGGACTAGTCCACACCTACAATGAGCAGTTCTTC; CDR3: CSVVGLVHTYNEQFF
V: TRBV24-1; size: many; J: TRBJ2-3; D: .; DNA: TGTGCCACCAGTGACCCTATGGCTGATACGCAGTATTTT; CDR3: CATSDPMADTQYF
V: TRBV5-4; size: .; J: TRBJ2-6; D: .; DNA: TGTGCCAGCAGCTTGTCTATAAGCTCTGGGGCCAACGTCCTGACTTTC; CDR3: CASSLSISSGANVLTF
V: TRBV11-3; size: many; J: TRBJ2-1; D: TRBD2; DNA: TGTGCCAGCAGCTTGGGCGGGAGGGCAAACAATGAGCAGTTCTTC; CDR3: CASSLGGRANNEQFF
V: TRBV2; size: few; J: TRBJ1-1; D: TRBD1; DNA: TGTGCCAGCACGGGACAGGGGGCGATGGGTGAAGCTTTCTTT; CDR3: CASTGQGAMGEAFF
V: TRBV28; size: .; J: TRBJ2-1; D: .; DNA: TGTGCCAGCAGTTTTCGTACAGGTAAAAATGAGCAGTTCTTC; CDR3: CASSFRTGKNEQFF
V: TRBV20-1; size: few; J: TRBJ2-7; D: TRBD1; DNA: TGCAGTGCTCCGGGCCCGGGACAGGGGTTCTACGAGCAGTACTTC; CDR3: CSAPGPGQGFYEQYF
V: TRBV18; size: many; J: TRBJ2-7; D: .; DNA: TGTGCCAGCTCACCGACCCAGGGTCCCTACGAGCAGTACTTC; CDR3: CASSPTQGPYEQYF
V: TRBV5-5; size: few; J: TRBJ2-1; D: .; DNA: TGTGCCAGCAGCCGTAGGAATGAGCAGTTCTTC; CDR3: CASSRRNEQFF
V: TRBV28; size: .; J: TRBJ2-1; D: TRBD2; DNA: TGTGCCAGCAGTACACGAAGGACTAGCGGGGGGAGCTCCTACAATGAGCAGTTCTTC; CDR3: CASSTRRTSGGSSYNEQFF
V: TRBV7-9; size: many; J: TRBJ1-3; D: .; DNA: TGTGCCAGCAGCTCAGAGGTGGTAGCCTCTGGAAACACCATATATTTT; CDR3: CASSSEVVASGNTIYF
V: TRBV18; size: many; J: TRBJ2-7; D: TRBD2; DNA: TGTGCCAGCTCACCCGGGACTAGCGGGGCCTCCTACGAGCAGTACTTC; CDR3: CASSPGTSGASYEQYF
V: TRBV5-1; size: .; J: TRBJ2-7; D: .; DNA: TGCGCCAGCAGTTTAGTCTCCACCACCAAGGGGATCTACGAGCAGTACTTC; CDR3: CASSLVSTTKGIYEQYF
V: TRBV7-2; size: .; J: TRBJ2-3; D: .; DNA: TGTGCCAGCAGCTTAGGCCGGGGGCGGGTCACAGATACGCAGTATTTT; CDR3: CASSLGRGRVTDTQYF
V: TRBV4-2; size: few; J: TRBJ1-1; D: .; DNA: TGTGCCAGCAGCCAAGATTGGGGAAACACTGAAGCTTTCTTT; CDR3: CASSQDWGNTEAFF
V: TRBV12-3/TRBV12-4; size: .; J: TRBJ1-4; D: .; DNA: TGTGCCAGCAGCCAGACAGGAAATAATGAAAAACTGTTTTTT; CDR3: CASSQTGNNEKLFF
V: TRBV13; size: few; J: TRBJ2-7; D: TRBD1; DNA: TGTGCCAGCAGCTTATACCCGGACAGGGCCTACGAGCAGTACTTC; CDR3: CASSLYPDRAYEQYF
V: TRBV6-5; size: few; J: TRBJ2-5; D: TRBD2; DNA: TGTGCCAGCAGTTACTCGGTGCCCGGGACTAGCGGGGGAGGAGAGACCCAGTACTTC; CDR3: CASSYSVPGTSGGGETQYF
V: TRBV11-2; size: few; J: TRBJ2-2; D: .; DNA: TGTGCCAGCAGCCCCCTGATAGCGGCAGCCGGGGAGCTGTTTTTT; CDR3: CASSPLIAAAGELFF
V: TRBV15; size: .; J: TRBJ2-5; D: .; DNA: TGTGCCACCAGCAGAGGTTTCCAAGAGACCCAGTACTTC; CDR3: CATSRGFQETQYF
V: TRBV5-1; size: many; J: TRBJ2-7; D: .; DNA: TGCGCCAGCAGCCGGGGGAGCTCCTACGAGCAGTACTTC; CDR3: CASSRGSSYEQYF
V: TRBV7-9; size: .; J: TRBJ2-7; D: .; DNA: TGTGCCAGCAGCTTTAGCGGAGCCTACGAGCAGTACTTC; CDR3: CASSFSGAYEQYF
V: TRBV7-6; size: many; J: TRBJ1-3; D: TRBD1; DNA: TGTGCCAGCAGTAAGACAGGGTCTGGAAACACCATATATTTT; CDR3: CASSKTGSGNTIYF
V: TRBV28; size: few; J: TRBJ2-1; D: .; DNA: TGTGCCAGCAGTTTCTTGAATGAGCAGTTCTTC; CDR3: CASSFLNEQFF
V: TRBV25-1; size: few; J: TRBJ1-2; D: .; DNA: TGTGCCAGCAGTGAACTTGGCACCTTGGGGCGGGACACTAACTATGGCTACACCTTC; CDR3: CASSELGTLGRDTNYGYTF
V: TRBV29-1; size: few; J: TRBJ2-3; D: .; DNA: TGCAGCGTCCCCAGCATTAGTGCGGTTAGCACAGATACGCAGTATTTT; CDR3: CSVPSISAVSTDTQYF
V: TRBV11-2; size: few; J: TRBJ2-7; D: .; DNA: TGTGCCAGCGGACCTAGTTACACCTACGAGCAGTACTTC; CDR3: CASGPSYTYEQYF
V: TRBV6-6; size: many; J: TRBJ2-1; D: TRBD2; DNA: TGTGCCAGCAGCAAAGCCAGCGGGAGGGCCAACAATGAGCAGTTCTTC; CDR3: CASSKASGRANNEQFF
V: TRBV6-2/TRBV6-3; size: .; J: TRBJ1-1; D: TRBD1; DNA: TGTGCCAGCAATCAGGGGGCCCAAGCTTTCTTT; CDR3: CASNQGAQAFF
V: TRBV19; size: few; J: TRBJ1-6; D: TRBD1; DNA: TGTGCCAGTAACCCCGGGACAGGCGGAACCTCAAATTCACCCCTCCACTTT; CDR3: CASNPGTGGTSNSPLHF
V: TRBV4-3; size: once; J: TRBJ1-4; D: TRBD1; DNA: TGCGCCAGCAGCCAAGCGGGGACAGGACTTGCAACTAATGAAAAACTGTTTTTT; CDR3: CASSQAGTGLATNEKLFF
V: TRBV28; size: .; J: TRBJ1-5; D: TRBD1; DNA: TGTGCCAGCAGCCGGACAGGGTGGAACAATCAGCCCCAGCATTTT; CDR3: CASSRTGWNNQPQHF
V: TRBV10-2; size: once; J: TRBJ1-6; D: .; DNA: TGCGCCAGCAGGCCAAGGGATTCACCCTTCCACTTT; CDR3: CASRPRDSPFHF
V: TRBV7-2; size: many; J: TRBJ1-2; D: .; DNA: TGTGCCAGCAGCTTAGAACCCCCTATGAGGAACTATGGCTACACCTTC; CDR3: CASSLEPPMRNYGYTF
V: TRBV28; size: many; J: TRBJ2-7; D: .; DNA: TGTGCCAGCAGTTTATTACGGTACGAGCAGTACTTC; CDR3: CASSLLRYEQYF
V: TRBV18; size: .; J: TRBJ1-1; D: .; DNA: TGTGCCAGCTCACCAGACAGAAATTTTATGAACACTGAAGCTTTCTTT; CDR3: CASSPDRNFMNTEAFF
V: TRBV6-5; size: .; J: TRBJ2-5; D: .; DNA: TGTGCCAGCAGTTACCCCCGAACACCCTGGGAGACCCAGTACTTC; CDR3: CASSYPRTPWETQYF
V: TRBV7-9; size: many; J: TRBJ1-4; D: TRBD1; DNA: TGTGCCAGCAGCTCCCCCAAGGCAGGGGGGAATTTTGCTAATGAAAAACTGTTTTTT; CDR3: CASSSPKAGGNFANEKLFF
V: TRBV7-2; size: many; J: TRBJ1-5; D: TRBD1; DNA: TGTGCCAGCGTGCGGGACAGTAATCAGCCCCAGCATTTT; CDR3: CASVRDSNQPQHF
V: TRBV12-3/TRBV12-4; size: many; J: TRBJ2-3; D: .; DNA: TGTGCCAGCAGTTTAGGGTTCACAGATACGCAGTATTTT; CDR3: CASSLGFTDTQYF
V: TRBV6-5; size: .; J: TRBJ1-1; D: .; DNA: TGTGCCAGCACCCCACGGGGAGTTTGGAACACTGAAGCTTTCTTT; CDR3: CASTPRGVWNTEAFF
V: TRBV5-1; size: few; J: TRBJ1-2; D: .; DNA: TGCGCCAGCAGCTTGGACCATATTTTCTATGGCTACACCTTC; CDR3: CASSLDHIFYGYTF
V: TRBV28; size: many; J: TRBJ1-1; D: .; DNA: TGTGCCAGCAACCCAGGGAGACCCACTGAAGCTTTCTTT; CDR3: CASNPGRPTEAFF
V: TRBV19; size: .; J: TRBJ1-5; D: .; DNA: TGTGCCAGTAGTATTACCGACAGTTTCAATCAGCCCCAGCATTTT; CDR3: CASSITDSFNQPQHF
V: TRBV6-5; size: .; J: TRBJ2-2; D: TRBD1; DNA: TGTGCCAGCAGTCAGACAGGGATCGCCGGGGAGCTGTTTTTT; CDR3: CASSQTGIAGELFF
V: TRBV4-1; size: .; J: TRBJ2-2; D: .; DNA: TGCGCCAGCAGCCAAAATTTTATGAACACCGGGGAGCTGTTTTTT; CDR3: CASSQNFMNTGELFF
V: TRBV6-2/TRBV6-3; size: few; J: TRBJ2-7; D: TRBD2; DNA: TGTGCCAGCAGTTACTCGGACTCCGGACTAGCGCTGAGCTCCTACGAGCAGTACTTC; CDR3: CASSYSDSGLALSSYEQYF